These 25 T cell receptor beta chains were all obtained from the same sample, sequenced in a study of T cell responses to AZD1222 COVID-19 vaccine. Assay used: immunoSEQ multiplex PCR; TCRdb lists only in-frame clones, some missing. The table records 150,000 to 200,000 clones, approximately 90% of them present only once. The source material was peripheral blood, sampled on day 0 of AZD1222 vaccination. The source of these receptors is an adult in good health.

This chain connects TRBV7-9 to TRBJ2-7; 9 positions match TRBD2. J lost 1 base, V lost 7 bases, and 11 bases had no gene match. CDR1 SEHNR and CDR2 FQNEAQ come from the germline V gene (reference sequence). The CDR3 runs to 16 residues. The CDR3 nucleotides read TGTGCCAGCACCTCCGCCAAGCGGGAGGTTTCCTACGAGCAGTACTTC. Encoded protein: CASTSAKREVSYEQYF.

The chain has TRBV5-1 and TRBJ2-1, with D perhaps TRBD1 or TRBD2 (6 bases each). This CDR3 region has 15 residues. V was shortened by 4 bases and J by 8 bases, with 19 bases between the two germline ends. The germline CDR1 and CDR2 sequences are SGHRS and YFSETQ. CDR3 sequence: CASSVKGGGYDEQFF. The CDR3 DNA follows: TGCGCCAGCAGCGTAAAGGGGGGCGGCTATGATGAGCAGTTCTTC.

Here the CDR3 reads CASSPGQRTDTQYF. The DNA of the CDR3 is TGTGCCAGCAGTCCGGGACAACGCACAGATACGCAGTATTTT. This chain links TRBV27 with TRBJ2-3; weak D call: TRBD1 (6 bases). Trimming took 5 bases from V and 1 from J, leaving 10 bases between them. Germline V gene sequence: CDR1 MNHEY, CDR2 SMNVEV (reference sequence). The CDR3 runs to 14 residues.

The chain has TRBV5-1 and TRBJ2-2; unclear D gene. This CDR3 spans 15 amino acids. CDR1 is SGHRS, CDR2 YFSETQ, per germline. V was clipped by 4 bases and J by 1 base, with 11 bases between them. For the CDR3, the DNA is TGCGCCAGCAGCCTGCGTAACGGGAACACCGGGGAGCTGTTTTTT. Translating it yields CASSLRNGNTGELFF.

The chain employs TRBV6-1 and TRBJ2-7; perhaps TRBD2 as D (5 bases). The CDR3 is made up of 16 amino acids. V dropped 0 bases and J dropped 0 bases, with 12 bases sitting between them. In germline, CDR1 is MNHNS, CDR2 SASEGT. The CDR3 DNA reads TGTGCCAGCAGTGAAGCCATCGCGGGTCGCTCCTACGAGCAGTACTTC. Translation: CASSEAIAGRSYEQYF.

The V and J genes are TRBV6-4 and TRBJ1-1; D is perhaps TRBD1 (6 bases). The CDR3 spans 16 residues. Deletions cut 8 bases from V and 1 base from J, with 20 bases between. Germline values: CDR1 MRHNA, CDR2 SNTAGT. The CDR3 nucleotides are TGTGCCAGCCCTTCTACAGGGAAAGAAGGGAACACTGAAGCTTTCTTT. Its translation is CASPSTGKEGNTEAFF.

This clone was seen once. This chain connects TRBV19 to TRBJ2-7; perhaps TRBD1 as D (6 bases). V was pared by 6 bases and J by 1 base, with 13 bases between. Germline lookup yields CDR1 LNHDA and CDR2 SQIVND (reference sequence). The CDR3 is made up of 14 amino acids. CDR3 nucleotide sequence: TGTGCCAGTAGCTACGGGACAAATTCCTACGAGCAGTACTTC. Translation: CASSYGTNSYEQYF.

CDR3 sequence (DNA): TGTGCCACCAGCAGAGATCCCCAGTCCGGGAGTGGCTACACCTTC. Residues: CATSRDPQSGSGYTF. The chain uses TRBV15 and TRBJ1-2; D gene unclear. From germline, CDR1 is LNHNV and CDR2 YYDKDF (reference sequence). The V and J ends lost 0 bases and 7 bases respectively, with 15 bases between them. This CDR3 has 15 residues.

This clone was detected a few times. The V call is TRBV14, the J call TRBJ2-2, with a weak D call TRBD1 (6 bases). V lost 1 base and J lost 4, with 13 bases in between. Germline loops: CDR1 SGHDN, CDR2 FVKESK. This CDR3 comprises 16 residues. CDR3: CASSQALTGLTGELFF. In DNA form, the CDR3 reads TGTGCCAGCAGCCAAGCCCTGACAGGCCTCACCGGGGAGCTGTTTTTT.

This chain joins TRBV3-1 (or the pseudogene TRBV3-2) and TRBJ2-7, with D maybe TRBD1 (5 bases). Trimming removed 5 bases at V and 5 bases at J, with 22 bases between. The CDR3 totals 16 residues. From germline, CDR1 is LGHDT and CDR2 YNNKEL (reference sequence). CDR3 protein: CASSLRGRSHGNEQYF. The CDR3 nucleotides read TGTGCCAGCAGCTTAAGGGGCCGGTCACATGGCAACGAGCAGTACTTC.

The rearrangement uses TRBV5-1 and TRBJ1-2; TRBD1 might be the D (5 bases). The CDR3 has 16 amino acids. Germline values: CDR1 SGHRS, CDR2 YFSETQ. V lost 2 bases, J lost 4 bases, and 18 bases lay in between. The CDR3 loop reads CASSFRDGVLAYGYTF. The CDR3 nucleotides are TGCGCCAGCAGCTTTCGGGACGGAGTACTCGCCTATGGCTACACCTTC.

The gene calls are TRBV18 and TRBJ1-5; D unclear. Between the trimmed V and J ends, which lost 2 bases and 0 bases, there was a span of 11 bases. Germline V CDR1 and CDR2: KGHSH, LQKENI. The CDR3 consists of 16 residues. CDR3 coding DNA: TGTGCCAGCTCACCAGAGGCGGGTTTTAGCAATCAGCCCCAGCATTTT. Protein product: CASSPEAGFSNQPQHF.

The chain combines TRBV19 with TRBJ1-2, with D possibly matching TRBD1 (6 bases). Trimming shortened V by 11 bases and J by 2 bases, and 27 bases separated the two germline ends. CDR1 is LNHDA, CDR2 SQIVND, per germline (reference sequence). There are 17 residues in the CDR3. The CDR3 sequence is CAPRGPKLTRGNYGYTF. DNA of the CDR3: TGTGCCCCCAGGGGACCAAAACTTACACGAGGGAACTATGGCTACACCTTC. The variable domain in full, completed from reference TRBV19 and TRBJ1-2, reads DGGITQSPKYLFRKEGQNVTLSCEQNLNHDAMYWYRQDPGQGLRLIYYSQIVNDFQKGDIAEGYSVSREKKESFPLTVTSAQKNPTAFYLCAPRGPKLTRGNYGYTFGSGTRLTVV.

The V and J genes are TRBV3-1 (or the pseudogene TRBV3-2) and TRBJ2-7; 7 bases align to TRBD1. Per the germline V gene, CDR1 is LGHDT and CDR2 is YNNKEL (reference sequence). The CDR3 has 14 residues. V was clipped by 1 base and J by 3 bases; unmatched bases: 3. The CDR3 sequence is CASSQGDSYYEQYF. The CDR3 region has the DNA TGTGCCAGCAGCCAAGGGGACAGTTACTACGAGCAGTACTTC.

The chain is built from TRBV29-1 and TRBJ2-7; 8 positions agree with TRBD2. CDR3 size: 13 residues. The germline V gene has CDR1 SQVTM and CDR2 ANQGSEA. Losses at the gene ends were 3 bases for V and 4 bases for J; bases not matched to a gene: 5. The CDR3 DNA follows: TGCAGCGTTGATATAGCGGGGAAGTACGAGCAGTACTTC. Translating gives CSVDIAGKYEQYF.

This chain uses TRBV3-1 (or the pseudogene TRBV3-2) with TRBJ1-2; unclear D gene. The CDR3 length is 13 residues. Germline CDR1 reads LGHDT; CDR2 reads YNNKEL (reference sequence). V was pared by 0 bases and J by 6 bases, with 8 bases between. The CDR3 DNA reads TGTGCCAGCAGCCAAGATAGCCGGGATGGCTACACCTTC. Protein sequence: CASSQDSRDGYTF.

The chain couples TRBV7-8 to TRBJ2-1, with 9 bases fitting TRBD2. Germline values: CDR1 SGHVS, CDR2 FQNEAQ. Unmatched junction bases numbered 16, after V lost 2 bases and J lost 5 bases. The CDR3 contains 19 residues. The chain's CDR3 is CASSLRGRGPSTWNNEQFF. DNA for the CDR3: TGTGCCAGCAGCTTACGCGGGAGGGGCCCTTCGACGTGGAACAATGAGCAGTTCTTC.

V gene TRBV5-4 combines with J gene TRBJ1-2, with D possibly TRBD1 on 5 matching bases. V lost 1 base to trimming and J lost 6 bases, with 13 bases between them. This CDR3 comprises 14 residues. Per the germline V gene, CDR1 is SGHNT and CDR2 is YYREEE (reference sequence). The CDR3 reads CASSLWGLRDGYTF. In nucleotides, the CDR3 is TGTGCCAGCAGCTTGTGGGGCCTGAGAGATGGCTACACCTTC.

The V call is TRBV4-1, the J call TRBJ2-1; D is perhaps TRBD2 (5 bases). Per the germline V gene, CDR1 is MGHRA and CDR2 is YSYEKL. CDR3 size: 14 residues. The V end lost 0 bases, the J end lost 3 bases, and 6 bases lay between the germline ends. The CDR3 coding sequence is TGCGCCAGCAGCCAAGACCGGGACTACAATGAGCAGTTCTTC. It specifies CASSQDRDYNEQFF.

The chain links TRBV12-3 or TRBV12-4 to TRBJ2-7; D unresolved. V lost 3 bases, J lost 7 bases, and 10 bases lay in between. The CDR3 has 12 amino acids. CDR3 in amino acids: CASSLSLGEQYF. Written as DNA, the CDR3 is TGTGCCAGCAGTTTGTCCCTGGGAGAGCAGTACTTC.

V usage is TRBV5-1 and J usage is TRBJ1-1; 7 nucleotides line up with TRBD1. The CDR3 consists of 16 residues. Germline loops: CDR1 SGHRS, CDR2 YFSETQ. The V gene end was trimmed by 3 bases and the J gene end by 0 bases; junction bases not matched to a gene: 8. CDR3 sequence (DNA): TGCGCCAGCAGCTCCGACAGGGCCGCTTTGAACACTGAAGCTTTCTTT. Amino acids: CASSSDRAALNTEAFF.

The gene calls are TRBV4-1 and TRBJ2-1; no clear D. The germline gives CDR1 MGHRA, CDR2 YSYEKL. This CDR3 has 16 residues. Trimming cost V 0 bases and J 8 bases, with 17 bases left between them. For the CDR3, the DNA is TGCGCCAGCAGCCAAGAACCGGGTAATGGTAACCATGAGCAGTTCTTC. It is translated as CASSQEPGNGNHEQFF.

This chain uses TRBV5-4 with TRBJ1-1; tentative D call: TRBD1 (5 bases). Germline V gives CDR1 SGHNT, CDR2 YYREEE (reference sequence). CDR3 size: 15 residues. Trimming removed 4 bases at V and 0 bases at J, with 13 bases between. The CDR3 DNA is TGTGCCAGCAGCCCGGCGGCAGGGATGAACACTGAAGCTTTCTTT. This codes for CASSPAAGMNTEAFF.

J is TRBJ2-7 and V is TRBV6-2 or TRBV6-3, with D unclear. Germline V CDR1 and CDR2: MNHEY, SVGEGT. Trimming left V 0 bases short and J 6 bases short, with 21 bases between. This CDR3 is built from 17 residues. CDR3 DNA: TGTGCCAGCAGTTACTCGAATGGCGGCGCCCTCGTGGTCGAGCAGTACTTC. Its protein is CASSYSNGGALVVEQYF.

The chain employs TRBV7-9 and TRBJ2-7; D unresolved. Germline values: CDR1 SEHNR, CDR2 FQNEAQ (reference sequence). The CDR3 length is 11 residues. V was clipped by 5 bases and J by 2 bases, with 4 bases between them. CDR3 DNA: TGTGCCAGCAGCGGTCCCTACGAGCAGTACTTC. It translates to CASSGPYEQYF. The entire variable domain, with the rest obtained from reference TRBV7-9 and TRBJ2-7, is as follows: DTGVSQNPRHKITKRGQNVTFRCDPISEHNRLYWYRQTLGQGPEFLTYFQNEAQLEKSRLLSDRFSAERPKGSFSTLEIQRTEQGDSAMYLCASSGPYEQYFGPGTRLTVT.